This T cell receptor beta chain comes out of a study of patients and donors after allogeneic stem cell transplantation. There are 16 residues in the CDR3. The V and J ends lost 4 bases and 2 bases respectively, with 12 bases between them. In germline, CDR1 is MDHEN, CDR2 SYDVKM. Each CDR3 protein gets one entry after TCRdb re-called the RT-PCR reads with MiXCR. The sample shows approximately 140,000 distinct CDR3 sequences, 30% to 45% of them seen only once. The sequence came from a human donor who was either an allogeneic HSCT recipient or a stem cell or donor lymphocyte infusion donor (not recorded which). It is not recorded whose cells these are; they may come from a transplant donor. The sample taken for sequencing was blood, either unsorted or a sorted T cell fraction (not recorded which). V and J are TRBV28 and TRBJ2-6; no clear D gene. The CDR3 region is CASSWYLGTGANVLTF. The CDR3 DNA sequence: TGTGCCAGCAGTTGGTACCTGGGGACTGGGGCCAACGTCCTGACTTTC.